This record concerns one T cell receptor beta chain sequence. The antigen remains undetermined. The data belong to a study of cytomegalovirus exposure and HLA in healthy donors. Study-level findings and limits: A subsequent analysis found that TCR clusters from the first cohort also tended to co-occur in the 120 or so validation repertoires, with around 94% of cluster scores above 0. Some TCR beta chains (around 180 of them) were listed as cytomegalovirus-associated.

Clones were sequenced by immunoSEQ multiplex PCR, and TCRdb holds only the in-frame ones, with some missing. Here the sample spans some 170,000 clones, 70% to 90% being singletons. The study drew the donors from its approximately 130-subject validation cohort, separate from the approximately 670-subject first cohort. This TCR was sampled from a man aged 25-40 years in good health and CMV-seropositive. Input material: PBMCs.

This chain's CDR3 is CASAPLGQPNEKLFF. CDR3 coding DNA: TGTGCCAGCGCTCCCCTGGGACAACCTAATGAAAAACTGTTTTTT. The chain uses TRBV27 and TRBJ1-4; a weak D match, TRBD1 (6 bases). This CDR3 is 15 amino acids long. Trimming stripped 8 bases from V and 3 bases from J, with 16 bases between. The V gene's germline CDR1 is MNHEY and CDR2 SMNVEV (reference sequence).